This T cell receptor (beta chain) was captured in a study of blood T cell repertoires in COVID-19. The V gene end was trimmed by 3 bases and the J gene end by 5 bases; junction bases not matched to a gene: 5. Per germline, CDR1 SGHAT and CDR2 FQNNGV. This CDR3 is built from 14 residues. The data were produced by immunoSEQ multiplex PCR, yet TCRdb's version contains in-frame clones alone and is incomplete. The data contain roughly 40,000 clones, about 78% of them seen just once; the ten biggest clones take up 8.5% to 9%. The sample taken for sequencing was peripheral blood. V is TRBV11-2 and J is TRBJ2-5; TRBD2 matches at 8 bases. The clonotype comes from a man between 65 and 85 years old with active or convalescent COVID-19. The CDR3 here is CASSFWASGETQYF. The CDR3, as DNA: TGTGCCAGCAGCTTCTGGGCTAGCGGGGAGACCCAGTACTTC.